This entry concerns a single T cell receptor beta chain. The data derive from a study of cytomegalovirus exposure and HLA in healthy donors. CDR1 is SGHRS, CDR2 YFSETQ, per germline. V was trimmed by 3 bases and J by 6 bases, leaving 19 bases between them. The CDR3 spans 15 residues. The study ran its PCR with 60 Vbeta and 13 Jbeta primers. The data were produced by immunoSEQ multiplex PCR, yet TCRdb's version contains in-frame clones alone and is incomplete. This table holds approximately 200,000 clones, 84% found once. Sequencing was carried out using PBMCs. The TCR comes from a boy aged 5-17 years in good health and CMV-seronegative. The chain has TRBV5-1 and TRBJ2-7; possibly TRBD1 for D (5 bases). For the CDR3, the DNA is TGCGCCAGCAGCTCAGGCGGTAGGGGCTCGGTCGAGCAGTACTTC. This codes for CASSSGGRGSVEQYF.